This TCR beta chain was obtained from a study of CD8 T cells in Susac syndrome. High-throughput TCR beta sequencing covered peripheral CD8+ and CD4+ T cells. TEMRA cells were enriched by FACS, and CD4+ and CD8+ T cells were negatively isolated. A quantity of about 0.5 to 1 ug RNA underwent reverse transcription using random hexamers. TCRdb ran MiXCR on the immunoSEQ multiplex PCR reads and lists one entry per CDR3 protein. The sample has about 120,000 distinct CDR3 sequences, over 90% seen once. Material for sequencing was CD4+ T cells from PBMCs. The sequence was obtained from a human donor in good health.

The DNA for the CDR3 is TGTGCCAGCAGCGACCGGACTAGCGGGCCGACCGGGGAGCTGTTTTTT. As protein: CASSDRTSGPTGELFF. The rearrangement joins TRBV11-3 to TRBJ2-2; TRBD2 matches at 11 bases. Germline CDR1 reads SGHNT; CDR2 reads YENEEA. Losses at the gene ends were 5 bases for V and 5 bases for J; bases not matched to a gene: 7. The CDR3 totals 16 residues.